Many counts were recorded for the clone carrying this T cell receptor beta chain. This entry comes from a study of T-cell memory formation after mild COVID-19. TCRdb ran MiXCR on the 5' RACE reads and lists one entry per CDR3 protein. Of hundreds of thousands of distinct CDR3 sequences detected, under 20% appear once; the ten largest clones hold 20% to 25%. The clonotype was recovered from a man younger than 30 who had mild COVID-19 (a few samples of this study predate the infection). Cell type and time point are not known. Sequencing was carried out using PBMCs or a T cell subset sorted from them (not recorded which).

The CDR3 is CASTSAGEQYF. Written as DNA, the CDR3 is TGTGCCAGCACCTCGGCCGGGGAGCAGTACTTC. The V gene is TRBV6-5, the J gene TRBJ2-7; no definite D call. The CDR3 totals 11 residues. V lost 7 bases to trimming and J lost 7 bases, with 11 bases between them. In germline, CDR1 is MNHEY, CDR2 SVGAGI.